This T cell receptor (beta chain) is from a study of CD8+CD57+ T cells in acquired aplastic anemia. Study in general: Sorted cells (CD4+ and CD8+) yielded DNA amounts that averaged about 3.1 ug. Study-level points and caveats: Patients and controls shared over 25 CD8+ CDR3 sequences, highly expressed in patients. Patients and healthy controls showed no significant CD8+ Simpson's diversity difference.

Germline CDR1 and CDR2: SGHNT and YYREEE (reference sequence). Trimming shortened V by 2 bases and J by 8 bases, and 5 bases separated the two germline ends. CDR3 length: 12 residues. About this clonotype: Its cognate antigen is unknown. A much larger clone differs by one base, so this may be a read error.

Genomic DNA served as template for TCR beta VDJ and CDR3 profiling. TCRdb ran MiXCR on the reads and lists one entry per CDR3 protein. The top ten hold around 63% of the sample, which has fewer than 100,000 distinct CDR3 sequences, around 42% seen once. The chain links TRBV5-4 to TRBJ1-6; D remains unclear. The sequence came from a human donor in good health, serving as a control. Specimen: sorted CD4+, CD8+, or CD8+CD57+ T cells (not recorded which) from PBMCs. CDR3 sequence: CASSFSYSPLHF. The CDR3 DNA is TGTGCCAGCAGCTTCTCCTATTCACCCCTCCACTTT.